The next 27 T cell receptor beta chains were all read from a single sample in a study of T cells in Graves' hyperthyroidism and ophthalmopathy. The TCR beta CDR3 regions underwent amplification using RNA transcripts as the source. The study used the HTBI primer set for a first-round RT-PCR of the TCR CDR3. TCRdb re-analysed the multiplex PCR reads in MiXCR, keeping a single row per CDR3 protein. This sample yields around 270,000 distinct CDR3 sequences, of which 15% to 20% are seen a single time; less than 40% belongs to the top ten. The sample consisted of blood. The receptor set was obtained from a man aged 45-60 years with Graves' ophthalmopathy.

The chain combines TRBV5-1 with TRBJ2-7, with D tentatively TRBD1 (6 bases). This CDR3 has 13 residues. Trimming removed 5 bases at V and 1 base at J, with 10 bases between. CDR1 is SGHRS and CDR2 is YFSETQ in the germline V gene. The CDR3 coding sequence is TGCGCCAGCAGATTGACAGGATCCTACGAGCAGTACTTC. It codes for CASRLTGSYEQYF. The full variable domain, rest sourced from reference TRBV5-1 and TRBJ2-7, is KAGVTQTPRYLIKTRGQQVTLSCSPISGHRSVSWYQQTPGQGLQFLFEYFSETQRNKGNFPGRFSGRQFSNSRSEMNVSTLELGDSALYLCASRLTGSYEQYFGPGTRLTVT.

The CDR3 nucleotides are TGTGCCAGCAGCCCTCGATCGGGGAGGAGAGCGGGAAACACCGGGGAGCTGTTTTTT. The encoded protein is CASSPRSGRRAGNTGELFF. This chain joins TRBV9 and TRBJ2-2, with 7 bases identical to TRBD2. The CDR3 spans 19 residues. Germline V gene sequence: CDR1 SGDLS, CDR2 YYNGEE. J was trimmed by 2 bases and V by 4 bases; bases with no gene match: 17.

This chain uses TRBV2 with TRBJ2-1; 15 nucleotides match TRBD2. There are 15 residues in the CDR3. Germline values: CDR1 SNHLY, CDR2 FYNNEI. V lost 6 bases, J lost 8 bases, and 5 bases stayed unmatched. The CDR3 nucleotides are TGTGCCAGCAGGTGGGGACTAGCGGGAGGCGATGAGCAGTTCTTC. As protein: CASRWGLAGGDEQFF.

Many counts were recorded for this clonotype. This chain links TRBV18 with TRBJ2-3; TRBD2 matches at 11 bases. This CDR3 region has 18 residues. J gave up 1 base and V 0 bases, and 6 bases lay outside the gene matches. Germline V gene sequence: CDR1 KGHSH, CDR2 LQKENI. The CDR3 spells CASSPPGLADGGTDTQYF. The CDR3 bases are TGTGCCAGCTCACCACCGGGACTAGCGGATGGGGGCACAGATACGCAGTATTTT.

The rearrangement links TRBV29-1 to TRBJ2-5; tentative D call: TRBD1 (7 bases). This CDR3 has 12 amino acids. Germline loops: CDR1 SQVTM, CDR2 ANQGSEA. V was shortened by 3 bases and J by 5 bases, with 10 bases between the two germline ends. The CDR3 DNA sequence: TGCAGCGTTGAGGCAGGGGGGGAGACCCAGTACTTC. Protein sequence: CSVEAGGETQYF.

This CDR3 reads CASSMDPRSTEAFF. The CDR3 DNA reads TGTGCCAGTAGTATGGACCCTAGGAGCACTGAAGCTTTCTTT. This chain joins TRBV19 and TRBJ1-1; D uncertain. The CDR3 extends over 14 amino acids. In germline, CDR1 is LNHDA, CDR2 SQIVND (reference sequence). Trimming shortened V by 3 bases and J by 4 bases, and 12 bases separated the two germline ends.

This clonotype has just a few counts. V is TRBV5-1 and J is TRBJ2-7; 14 positions match TRBD2. The trim removed 3 bases at V and 6 bases at J, leaving 14 bases unmatched. The CDR3 length is 18 residues. The germline V gene encodes CDR1 SGHRS and CDR2 YFSETQ. The CDR3 DNA reads as TGCGCCAGCAGCTCGGGACTAGCGGGAGTTACCGGTAGAGGCGAGCAGTACTTC. It specifies CASSSGLAGVTGRGEQYF.

The chain uses TRBV18 and TRBJ1-3, with D unresolved. Germline assignment: CDR1 KGHSH and CDR2 LQKENI. The CDR3 contains 14 residues. V was shortened by 4 bases and J by 2 bases, with 9 bases between the two germline ends. The CDR3 DNA follows: TGTGCCAGCTCACGGCCCGAACCTGGAAACACCATATATTTT. This sequence encodes CASSRPEPGNTIYF.

This sequence joins TRBV7-9 and TRBJ2-7; 7 bases line up with TRBD2. This CDR3 has 17 amino acids. V gave up 1 base and J gave up 0 bases; unmatched junction bases: 9. Looked up from germline, CDR1 is SEHNR and CDR2 is FQNEAQ (reference sequence). CDR3 in DNA: TGTGCCAGCAGCTTAGTGGGGGGAGGGTCCTTCTCCTACGAGCAGTACTTC. Protein product: CASSLVGGGSFSYEQYF.

This clonotype was detected many times. The rearrangement uses TRBV2 and TRBJ1-1; D unclear. The V and J ends lost 4 bases and 0 bases respectively, with 6 bases between them. There are 13 residues in the CDR3. The germline V gene encodes CDR1 SNHLY and CDR2 FYNNEI. The CDR3 sequence: CASSGQMNTEAFF. DNA for the CDR3: TGTGCCAGCAGTGGGCAGATGAACACTGAAGCTTTCTTT.

This clonotype was counted between two and nine times. This chain joins TRBV20-1 and TRBJ1-4; no reliable D call. In germline, CDR1 is DFQATT, CDR2 SNEGSKA (reference sequence). The CDR3 runs 13 residues. Deletions cut 5 bases from V and 5 bases from J, with 12 bases between. The CDR3 spells CSAPRDLNEKLFF. The CDR3 nucleotides read TGCAGTGCTCCCCGGGATCTCAATGAAAAACTGTTTTTT.

This clonotype has only a few counts. The chain joins TRBV5-6 to TRBJ1-1; D gene unclear. This CDR3 has 13 residues. CDR1 is SGHDT, CDR2 YYEEEE, per germline. V gave up 0 bases and J gave up 10 bases, with 13 bases separating them. The CDR3 coding sequence is TGTGCCAGCAGCTTGGCCGCGGGAAGTTCAGCTTTCTTT. Translation gives CASSLAAGSSAFF.

Comment on this clonotype: An end of the junction does not agree with germline; a read error may underlie this. The chain carries TRBV27 and TRBJ2-7; D could derive from TRBD1 or TRBD2 (7 bases each). Germline assignment: CDR1 MNHEY and CDR2 SMNVEV (reference sequence). CDR3 length: 15 residues. CDR3 in amino acids: CASSLSGGGYLEQYF. In DNA form, the CDR3 reads TGTGCCAGCAGTCTATCAGGGGGGGGCTATCTCGAGCAGTACTTC.

There are many counts of this clonotype. The chain has TRBV6-4 and TRBJ2-3, with 8 bases that match TRBD1. The CDR3 loop spans 15 amino acids. V lost 0 bases and J lost 1; bases outside the gene matches: 0. Per germline, CDR1 MRHNA and CDR2 SNTAGT. The DNA of the CDR3 is TGTGCCAGCAGTGACTCGGGACAGGGCACAGATACGCAGTATTTT. Translation: CASSDSGQGTDTQYF.

In this sample, this clonotype turned up many times. This chain joins TRBV5-6 and TRBJ2-1; 7 bases map to TRBD1. The CDR3 runs to 14 residues. Germline lookup yields CDR1 SGHDT and CDR2 YYEEEE. V shed 0 bases and J 8 bases; nucleotides not matched to a gene: 5. This CDR3 is CASSLAGQDDEQFF. The CDR3 coding sequence is TGTGCCAGCAGCTTGGCCGGACAGGATGATGAGCAGTTCTTC.

The gene calls are TRBV2 and TRBJ2-1, with D possibly TRBD2 on 6 matching bases. Germline lookup yields CDR1 SNHLY and CDR2 FYNNEI. The CDR3 is made up of 13 amino acids. Trimming removed 7 bases at V and 3 bases at J, with 10 bases between. This CDR3 is CASIRTNYNEQFF. The CDR3 DNA reads TGTGCCAGCATAAGGACTAACTACAATGAGCAGTTCTTC.

This chain joins TRBV5-1 and TRBJ2-7; D tentatively fits TRBD1 or TRBD2 (5 bases each). Between the trimmed V and J ends, which lost 0 bases and 0 bases, there was a span of 10 bases. This CDR3 region has 15 residues. Germline V gives CDR1 SGHRS, CDR2 YFSETQ. DNA of the CDR3: TGCGCCAGCAGCTTGGGTGCAGGGAGCTCCTACGAGCAGTACTTC. This translates into CASSLGAGSSYEQYF.

This chain links TRBV6-1 with TRBJ1-2; D perhaps matches TRBD1 (6 bases). The germline CDR1 and CDR2 sequences are MNHNS and SASEGT. V was cut by 6 bases and J by 6 bases, with 20 bases left in between. The CDR3 spans 15 residues. CDR3 region: CASSPGQLRGNGYTF. The CDR3 DNA sequence: TGTGCCAGCAGCCCCGGACAGCTGCGGGGAAATGGCTACACCTTC.

This clonotype showed up many times. The chain couples TRBV7-3 to TRBJ2-7, with 9 bases identical to TRBD1. V was pared by 1 base and J by 1 base, with 8 bases of the junction left unmatched. Per germline, CDR1 SGHTA and CDR2 FQGTGA. The CDR3 contains 17 residues. Here the CDR3 DNA reads TGTGCCAGCAGCTTAAGTGGGTCGGGACAGGGATCCTACGAGCAGTACTTC. Protein product: CASSLSGSGQGSYEQYF.

Ten or more counts support this clonotype. V gene TRBV20-1 combines with J gene TRBJ2-5; tentatively, D is TRBD1 or TRBD2 (6 bases each). Germline assignment: CDR1 DFQATT and CDR2 SNEGSKA (reference sequence). The V gene lost 6 bases and the J gene lost 4 bases, with 15 bases spanning the gap. This CDR3 region has 13 residues. CDR3 nucleotides: TGCAGTGCAAAGATACAGGGAGGAGAGACCCAGTACTTC. Amino acids: CSAKIQGGETQYF.

The sample holds many counts of this clonotype. DNA for the CDR3: TGTGCCAGCAGTTCTGAGGGCTATGAGCAGTTCTTC. Encoded protein: CASSSEGYEQFF. The chain has TRBV2 and TRBJ2-1; a possible D gene is TRBD2 (5 bases). This CDR3 comprises 12 residues. Trimming shortened V by 5 bases and J by 8 bases, and 10 bases separated the two germline ends. The germline V gene has CDR1 SNHLY and CDR2 FYNNEI.

There are a few counts of this clonotype. This chain uses TRBV3-1 with TRBJ1-6; D is ambiguous. CDR3 length: 15 residues. V gave up 0 bases and J gave up 0 bases, with 3 bases separating them. The germline V gene encodes CDR1 LGHDT and CDR2 YNNKEL (reference sequence). CDR3 amino acids: CASSQESSYNSPLHF. The CDR3 DNA is TGTGCCAGCAGCCAAGAGAGCTCCTATAATTCACCCCTCCACTTT.

V gene TRBV5-1 combines with J gene TRBJ1-4, with TRBD1 matching over 8 bases. The CDR3 has 15 amino acids. Germline CDR1 SGHRS, CDR2 YFSETQ. The V gene end was trimmed by 3 bases and the J gene end by 3 bases; junction bases not matched to a gene: 4. CDR3 in DNA: TGCGCCAGCAGCTGGACAGGGCTACCTAATGAAAAACTGTTTTTT. This encodes CASSWTGLPNEKLFF.

This clonotype occurred once. The chain couples TRBV29-1 to TRBJ1-2, with a tentative D call TRBD1 (5 bases). Germline values: CDR1 SQVTM, CDR2 ANQGSEA. V lost 6 bases and J lost 6, with 14 bases in between. The CDR3 sequence is 12 residues long. The CDR3 sequence: CSVLLGADGYTF. CDR3 coding DNA: TGCAGCGTGCTATTAGGGGCCGATGGCTACACCTTC.

This clonotype was found many times. The chain employs TRBV5-1 and TRBJ2-5; 8 bases align to TRBD2. The length of the CDR3 is 16 residues. CDR1 and CDR2 from the germline V gene are SGHRS and YFSETQ. With 4 bases clipped from V and 0 bases from J, the junction kept 8 bases outside the gene matches. CDR3 loop: CASSAVAGSYQETQYF. In nucleotides, the CDR3 is TGCGCCAGCAGCGCCGTAGCGGGGTCGTACCAAGAGACCCAGTACTTC.

The sample holds a few counts of this clonotype. This chain uses TRBV14 with TRBJ1-4, with D possibly being TRBD1 (5 bases). Trimming shortened V by 4 bases and J by 8 bases, and 20 bases separated the two germline ends. The CDR3 contains 16 residues. Germline V CDR1 and CDR2: SGHDN, FVKESK. Written as DNA, the CDR3 is TGTGCCAGCAGCCCCCGAAGACAGCGGAATGTCGAAAAACTGTTTTTT. Translating gives CASSPRRQRNVEKLFF.

The J gene is TRBJ1-5, the V gene TRBV28; no clear D. The length of the CDR3 is 11 residues. The germline V gene has CDR1 MDHEN and CDR2 SYDVKM. Trimming cost V 5 bases and J 10 bases, with 9 bases left between them. The CDR3: CASSINDPQHF. As DNA, the CDR3 is TGTGCCAGCAGTATTAACGACCCCCAGCATTTT.